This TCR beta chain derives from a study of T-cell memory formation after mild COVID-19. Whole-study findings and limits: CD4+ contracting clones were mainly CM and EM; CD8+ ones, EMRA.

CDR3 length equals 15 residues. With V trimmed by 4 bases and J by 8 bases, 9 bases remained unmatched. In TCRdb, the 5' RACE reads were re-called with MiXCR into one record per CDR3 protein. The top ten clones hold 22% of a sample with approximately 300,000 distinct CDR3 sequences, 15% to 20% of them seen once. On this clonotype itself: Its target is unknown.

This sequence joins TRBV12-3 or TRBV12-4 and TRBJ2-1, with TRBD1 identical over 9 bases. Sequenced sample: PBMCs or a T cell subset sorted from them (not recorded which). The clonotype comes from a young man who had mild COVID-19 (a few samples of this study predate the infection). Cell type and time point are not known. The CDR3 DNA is TGTGCCAGCAGTTGGACTTGGGACAGGGAACATGAGCAGTTCTTC. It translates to CASSWTWDREHEQFF.